This T cell receptor beta chain was documented in a study of CD8+CD57+ T cells in acquired aplastic anemia. Study-level information: 3 to 4 ug was the average amount of DNA from sorted CD4+ and CD8+ cells. The study obtained 8.5 million to 12 million reads on average for CD4+ cells from healthy donors.

This clonotype is medium-sized in the sample. Germline V gives CDR1 SGHAT, CDR2 FQNNGV. Between the trimmed V and J ends, which lost 3 bases and 0 bases, there was a span of 14 bases. The CDR3 has 16 residues. Genomic DNA acted as the template from which TCR beta VDJ combination and CDR3 sequence profiling were carried out. From the reads, TCRdb called clonotypes with MiXCR, one entry per CDR3 protein. Here the sample spans roughly 40,000 distinct CDR3 sequences, roughly two thirds being singletons. The material sequenced was sorted CD4+, CD8+, or CD8+CD57+ T cells (not recorded which) from PBMCs. This chain joins TRBV11-2 and TRBJ1-2, with TRBD1 as a possible D gene (5 bases). This sequence originates from a human donor in good health, serving as a control. The CDR3 DNA reads TGTGCCAGCAGCTTCGAGGGGTTACTTTCTAACTATGGCTACACCTTC. It yields the protein CASSFEGLLSNYGYTF.